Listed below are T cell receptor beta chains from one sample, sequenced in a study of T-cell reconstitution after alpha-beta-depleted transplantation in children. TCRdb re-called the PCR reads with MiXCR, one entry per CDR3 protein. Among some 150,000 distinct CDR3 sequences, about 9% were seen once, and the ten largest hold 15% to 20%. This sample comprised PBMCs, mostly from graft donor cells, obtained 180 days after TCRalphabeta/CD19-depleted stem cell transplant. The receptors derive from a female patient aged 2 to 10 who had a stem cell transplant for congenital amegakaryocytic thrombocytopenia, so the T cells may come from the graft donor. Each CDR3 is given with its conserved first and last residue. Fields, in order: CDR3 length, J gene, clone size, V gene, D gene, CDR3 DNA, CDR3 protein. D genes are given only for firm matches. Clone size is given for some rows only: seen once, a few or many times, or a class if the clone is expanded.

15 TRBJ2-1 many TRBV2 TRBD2 TGTGCCAGCAGTGCTCGGGAGGGAGGATACAATGAGCAGTTCTTC CASSAREGGYNEQFF
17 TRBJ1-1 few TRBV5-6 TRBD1 TGTGCCAGCAGCTTGCTAGGGAGGTACAGGGGGCTCGCTGAAGCTTTCTTT CASSLLGRYRGLAEAFF
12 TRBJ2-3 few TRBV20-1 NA TGCAGTGCTGAGATAGGGACCGATACGCAGTATTTT CSAEIGTDTQYF
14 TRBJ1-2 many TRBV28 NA TGTGCCAGCAGTCCCCCGACTCTAGGGTTTGGCTACACCTTC CASSPPTLGFGYTF
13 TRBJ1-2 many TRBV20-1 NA TGCAGTGCTAGGCCGGGGGGCGCCTATGGCTACACCTTC CSARPGGAYGYTF
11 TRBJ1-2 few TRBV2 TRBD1 TGTGCCGGGGGGACAGGAACTGGCTACACCTTC CAGGTGTGYTF
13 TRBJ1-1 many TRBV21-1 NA TGTGCCAGCAGCAAAGGCAGGGACACTGAAGCTTTCTTT CASSKGRDTEAFF
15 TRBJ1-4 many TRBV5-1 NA TGCGCCAGCAGCTTGGGACAGGTACAAAATGAAAAACTGTTTTTT CASSLGQVQNEKLFF
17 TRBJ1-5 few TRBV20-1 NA TGCAGTGCTAGAGTGGCGGACAGATTTCTAAGCAATCAGCCCCAGCATTTT CSARVADRFLSNQPQHF
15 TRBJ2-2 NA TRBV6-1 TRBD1 TGTGCCAGCAAGCCCGGGACAGGGCGGACCGGGGAGCTGTTTTTT CASKPGTGRTGELFF
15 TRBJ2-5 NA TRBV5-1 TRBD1 TGCGCCAGCAGCTTGGCGGGACAGCCCCAGGAGACCCAGTACTTC CASSLAGQPQETQYF
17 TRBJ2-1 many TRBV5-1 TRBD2 TGCGCCAGCAGCCCTGGGGTAGCGGGGTGGACCTACAATGAGCAGTTCTTC CASSPGVAGWTYNEQFF
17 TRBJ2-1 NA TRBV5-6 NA TGTGCCAGCAGCCCCTACTTTTCGCCGGGAACCTACAATGAGCAGTTCTTC CASSPYFSPGTYNEQFF
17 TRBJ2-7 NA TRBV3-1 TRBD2 TGTGCCAGCAGCCAAGATCGAAGTAGCGGGAGAACCTACGAGCAGTACTTC CASSQDRSSGRTYEQYF
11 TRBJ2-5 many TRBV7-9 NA TGTGCCAGCAGCTCCAGTGAGACCCAGTACTTC CASSSSETQYF
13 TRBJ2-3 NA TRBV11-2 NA TGTGCCAGCAGCTGGACCAAACCAGATACGCAGTATTTT CASSWTKPDTQYF
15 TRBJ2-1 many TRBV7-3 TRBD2 TGTGCCAGCAGCGTTGGACTAGCGGGAAACAATGAGCAGTTCTTC CASSVGLAGNNEQFF
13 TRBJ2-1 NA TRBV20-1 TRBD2 TGCAGTGCCCCGGGACTAGTTGGCAATGAGCAGTTCTTC CSAPGLVGNEQFF
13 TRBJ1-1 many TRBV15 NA TGTGCCACCAGCAGAGACAGGGTTACTGAAGCTTTCTTT CATSRDRVTEAFF
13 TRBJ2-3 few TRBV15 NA TGTGCCACCAGCAGAGATAAGCCAGATACGCAGTATTTT CATSRDKPDTQYF
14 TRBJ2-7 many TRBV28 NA TGTGCCAGCAGTTCGCCCCCAATAGCCCACGAGCAGTACTTC CASSSPPIAHEQYF
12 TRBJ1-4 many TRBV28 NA TGTGCCGCATCCACCGGTAATGAAAAACTGTTTTTT CAASTGNEKLFF
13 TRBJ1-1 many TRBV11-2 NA TGTGCCAGCAGCTTACGGGAAAACACTGAAGCTTTCTTT CASSLRENTEAFF
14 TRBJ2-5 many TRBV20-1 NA TGCAGTGCTAAGAATGGTCCCGCCCGAGAGACCCAGTACTTC CSAKNGPARETQYF
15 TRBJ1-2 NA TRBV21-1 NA TGTGCCAGCAGCGGATTAGGACTCTTCTTGCATGGCTACACCTTC CASSGLGLFLHGYTF
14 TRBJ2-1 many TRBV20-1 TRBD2 TGCAGTGCTACTAGCGGGAGGGCCGGGAGTGAGCAGTTCTTC CSATSGRAGSEQFF
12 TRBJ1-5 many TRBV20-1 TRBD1 TGCAGTGCGGGACAGGGCAATCAGCCCCAGCATTTT CSAGQGNQPQHF
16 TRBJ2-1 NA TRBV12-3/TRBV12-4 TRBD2 TGTGCCAGCAGTTTAATCTCGGCTAGCGGGAGTAATGAGCAGTTCTTC CASSLISASGSNEQFF